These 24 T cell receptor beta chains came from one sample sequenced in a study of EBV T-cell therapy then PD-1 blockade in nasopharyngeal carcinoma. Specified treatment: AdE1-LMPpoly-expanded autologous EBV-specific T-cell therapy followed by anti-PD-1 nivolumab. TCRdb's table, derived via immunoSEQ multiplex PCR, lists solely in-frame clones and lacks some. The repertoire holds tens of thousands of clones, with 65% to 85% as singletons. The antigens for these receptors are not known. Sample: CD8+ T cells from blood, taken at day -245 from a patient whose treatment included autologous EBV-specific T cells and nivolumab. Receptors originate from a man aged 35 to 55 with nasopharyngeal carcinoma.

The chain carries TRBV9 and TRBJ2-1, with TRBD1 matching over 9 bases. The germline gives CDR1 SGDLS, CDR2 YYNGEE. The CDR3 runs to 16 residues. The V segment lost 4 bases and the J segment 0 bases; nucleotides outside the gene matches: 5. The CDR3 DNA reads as TGTGCCAGCAGCCCCGACAGGGGGGGCTCCTACAATGAGCAGTTCTTC. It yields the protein CASSPDRGGSYNEQFF.

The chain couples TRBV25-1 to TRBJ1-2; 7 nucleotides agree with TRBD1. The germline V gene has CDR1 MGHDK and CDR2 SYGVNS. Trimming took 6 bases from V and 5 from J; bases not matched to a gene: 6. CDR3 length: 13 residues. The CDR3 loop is CASSIGRGYGYTF. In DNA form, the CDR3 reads TGTGCCAGCAGCATCGGCAGGGGGTATGGCTACACCTTC.

CDR3 amino acids: CASSQVAGGGNEQFF. The DNA of the CDR3 is TGTGCCAGCAGCCAAGTAGCGGGGGGAGGCAATGAGCAGTTCTTC. The V gene is TRBV6-4, the J gene TRBJ2-1; 10 bases agree with TRBD2. This CDR3 is 15 amino acids long. Germline V gene lookup returns CDR1 MRHNA and CDR2 SNTAGT. Germline trimming cut 6 bases from V and 6 bases from J; bases unmatched to any gene: 8.

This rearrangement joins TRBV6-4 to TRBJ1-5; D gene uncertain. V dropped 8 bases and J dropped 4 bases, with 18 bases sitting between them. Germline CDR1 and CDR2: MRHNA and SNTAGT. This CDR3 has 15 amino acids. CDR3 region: CASAPGPGSNQPQHF. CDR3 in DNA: TGTGCCAGCGCCCCCGGCCCGGGGAGTAATCAGCCCCAGCATTTT.

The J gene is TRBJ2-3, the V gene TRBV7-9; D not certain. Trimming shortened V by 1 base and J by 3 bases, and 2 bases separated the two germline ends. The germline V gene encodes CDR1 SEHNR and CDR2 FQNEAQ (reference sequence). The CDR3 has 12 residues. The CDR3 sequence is CASSLGTDTQYF. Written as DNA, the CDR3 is TGTGCCAGCAGCTTAGGAACAGATACGCAGTATTTT. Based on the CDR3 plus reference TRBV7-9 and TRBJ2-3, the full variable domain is DTGVSQNPRHKITKRGQNVTFRCDPISEHNRLYWYRQTLGQGPEFLTYFQNEAQLEKSRLLSDRFSAERPKGSFSTLEIQRTEQGDSAMYLCASSLGTDTQYFGPGTRLTVL.

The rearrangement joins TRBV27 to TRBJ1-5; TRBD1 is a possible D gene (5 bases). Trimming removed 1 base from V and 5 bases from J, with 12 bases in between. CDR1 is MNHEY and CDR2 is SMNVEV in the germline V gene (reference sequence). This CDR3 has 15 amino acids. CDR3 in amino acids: CASSLLGGRDQPQHF. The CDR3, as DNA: TGTGCCAGCAGTTTATTGGGGGGGAGGGATCAGCCCCAGCATTTT.

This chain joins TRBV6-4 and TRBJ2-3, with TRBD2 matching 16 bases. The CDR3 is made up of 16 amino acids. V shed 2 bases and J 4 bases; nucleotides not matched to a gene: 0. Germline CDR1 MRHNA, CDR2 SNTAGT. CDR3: CASSDGTSGGADTQYF. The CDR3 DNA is TGTGCCAGCAGTGACGGGACTAGCGGGGGGGCAGATACGCAGTATTTT.

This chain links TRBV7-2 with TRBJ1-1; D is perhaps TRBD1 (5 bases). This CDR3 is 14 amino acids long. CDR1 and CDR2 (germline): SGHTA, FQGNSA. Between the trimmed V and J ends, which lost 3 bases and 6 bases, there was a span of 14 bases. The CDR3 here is CASSFVTRGAEAFF. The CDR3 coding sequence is TGTGCCAGCAGCTTTGTGACCCGGGGCGCTGAAGCTTTCTTT.

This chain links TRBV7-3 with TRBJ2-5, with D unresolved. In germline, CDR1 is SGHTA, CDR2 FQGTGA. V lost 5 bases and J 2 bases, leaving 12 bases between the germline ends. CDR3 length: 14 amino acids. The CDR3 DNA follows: TGTGCCAGCAGCCTACGGAGTCAGCAAGAGACCCAGTACTTC. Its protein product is CASSLRSQQETQYF.

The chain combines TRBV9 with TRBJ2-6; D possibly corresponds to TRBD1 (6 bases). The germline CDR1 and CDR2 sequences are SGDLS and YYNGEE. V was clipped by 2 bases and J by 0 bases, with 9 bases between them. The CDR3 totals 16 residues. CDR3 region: CASSVYRDSGANVLTF. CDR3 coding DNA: TGTGCCAGCAGCGTTTACAGGGACTCTGGGGCCAACGTCCTGACTTTC.

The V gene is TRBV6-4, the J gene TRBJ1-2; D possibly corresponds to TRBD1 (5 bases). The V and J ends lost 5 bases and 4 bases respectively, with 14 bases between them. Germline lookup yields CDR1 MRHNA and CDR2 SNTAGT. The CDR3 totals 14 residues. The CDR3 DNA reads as TGTGCCAGCAGTCGAGGGACTGCGGGCTATGGCTACACCTTC. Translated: CASSRGTAGYGYTF.

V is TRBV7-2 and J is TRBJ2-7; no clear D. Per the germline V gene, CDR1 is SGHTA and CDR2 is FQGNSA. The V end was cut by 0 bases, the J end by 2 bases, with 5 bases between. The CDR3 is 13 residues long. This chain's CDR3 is CASSLATAYEQYF. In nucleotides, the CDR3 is TGTGCCAGCAGCTTAGCTACCGCCTACGAGCAGTACTTC.

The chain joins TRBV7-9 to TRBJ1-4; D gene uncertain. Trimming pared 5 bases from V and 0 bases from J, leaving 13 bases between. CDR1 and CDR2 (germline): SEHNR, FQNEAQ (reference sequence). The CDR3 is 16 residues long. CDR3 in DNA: TGTGCCAGCAGCAGCCCCCATCTTTCAACTAATGAAAAACTGTTTTTT. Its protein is CASSSPHLSTNEKLFF.

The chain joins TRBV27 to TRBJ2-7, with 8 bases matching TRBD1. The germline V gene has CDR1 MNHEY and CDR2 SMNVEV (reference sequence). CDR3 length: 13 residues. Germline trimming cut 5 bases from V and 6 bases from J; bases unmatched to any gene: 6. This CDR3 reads CASSPRTGREQYF. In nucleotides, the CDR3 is TGTGCCAGCAGTCCCCGGACAGGGCGCGAGCAGTACTTC.

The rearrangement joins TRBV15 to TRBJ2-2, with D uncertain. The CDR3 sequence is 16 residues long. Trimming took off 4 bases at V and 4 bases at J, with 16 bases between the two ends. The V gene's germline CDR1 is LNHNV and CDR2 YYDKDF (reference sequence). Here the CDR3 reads CATSKDWQVFTGELFF. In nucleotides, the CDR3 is TGTGCCACCAGCAAAGACTGGCAGGTATTCACCGGGGAGCTGTTTTTT.

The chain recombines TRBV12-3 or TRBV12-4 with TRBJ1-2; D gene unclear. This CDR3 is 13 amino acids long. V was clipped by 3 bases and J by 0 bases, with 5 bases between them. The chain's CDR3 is CASSFGSNYGYTF. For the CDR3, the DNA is TGTGCCAGCAGTTTTGGCTCTAACTATGGCTACACCTTC.

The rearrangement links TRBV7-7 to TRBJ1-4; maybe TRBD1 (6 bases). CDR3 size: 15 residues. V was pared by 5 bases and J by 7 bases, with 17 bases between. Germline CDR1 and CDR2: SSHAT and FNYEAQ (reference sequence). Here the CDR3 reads CASSRWGGAGEKLFF. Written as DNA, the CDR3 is TGTGCCAGCAGCCGCTGGGGGGGGGCAGGTGAAAAACTGTTTTTT.

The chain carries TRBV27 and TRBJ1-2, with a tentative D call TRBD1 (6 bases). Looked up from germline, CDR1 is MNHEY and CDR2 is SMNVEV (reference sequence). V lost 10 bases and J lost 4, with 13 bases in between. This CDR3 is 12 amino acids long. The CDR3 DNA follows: TGTGCCACCTCGACAGGCTCCTATGGCTACACCTTC. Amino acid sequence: CATSTGSYGYTF.

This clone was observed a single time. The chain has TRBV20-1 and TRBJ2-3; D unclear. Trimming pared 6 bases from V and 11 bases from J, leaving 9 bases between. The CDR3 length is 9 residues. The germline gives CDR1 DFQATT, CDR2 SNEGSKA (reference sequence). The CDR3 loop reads CSARSWQYF. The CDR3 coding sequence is TGCAGTGCACGCAGCTGGCAGTATTTT.

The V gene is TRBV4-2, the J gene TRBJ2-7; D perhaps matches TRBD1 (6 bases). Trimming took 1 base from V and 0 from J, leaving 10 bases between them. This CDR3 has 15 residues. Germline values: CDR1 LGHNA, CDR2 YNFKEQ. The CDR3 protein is CASSQVEDSSYEQYF. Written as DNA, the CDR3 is TGTGCCAGCAGCCAAGTGGAGGACAGCTCCTACGAGCAGTACTTC.

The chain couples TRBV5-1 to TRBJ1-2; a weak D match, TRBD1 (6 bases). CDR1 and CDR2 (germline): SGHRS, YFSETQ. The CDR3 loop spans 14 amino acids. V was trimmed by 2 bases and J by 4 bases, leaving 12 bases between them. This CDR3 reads CASSFLGAGYGYTF. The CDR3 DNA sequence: TGCGCCAGCAGCTTTTTGGGGGCCGGCTATGGCTACACCTTC.

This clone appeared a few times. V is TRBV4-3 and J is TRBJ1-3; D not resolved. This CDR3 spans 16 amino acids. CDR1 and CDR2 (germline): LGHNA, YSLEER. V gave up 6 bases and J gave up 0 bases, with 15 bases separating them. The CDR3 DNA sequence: TGCGCCAGCAGTGAGAACTGGGCCTCCTCTGGAAACACCATATATTTT. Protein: CASSENWASSGNTIYF.

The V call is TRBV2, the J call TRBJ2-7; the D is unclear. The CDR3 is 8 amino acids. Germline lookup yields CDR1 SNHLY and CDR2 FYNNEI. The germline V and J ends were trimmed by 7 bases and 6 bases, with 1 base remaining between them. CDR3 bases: TGTGCCAGCACCGAGCAGTACTTC. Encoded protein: CASTEQYF.

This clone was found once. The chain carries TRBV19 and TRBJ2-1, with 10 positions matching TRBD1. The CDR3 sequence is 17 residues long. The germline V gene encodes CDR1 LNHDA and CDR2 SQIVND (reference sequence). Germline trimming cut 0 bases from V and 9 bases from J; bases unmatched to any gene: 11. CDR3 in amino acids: CASSIEGRDRGHREQFF. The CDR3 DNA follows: TGTGCCAGTAGTATAGAAGGCCGAGACAGGGGGCATCGTGAGCAGTTCTTC. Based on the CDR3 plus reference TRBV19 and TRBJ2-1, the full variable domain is DGGITQSPKYLFRKEGQNVTLSCEQNLNHDAMYWYRQDPGQGLRLIYYSQIVNDFQKGDIAEGYSVSREKKESFPLTVTSAQKNPTAFYLCASSIEGRDRGHREQFFGPGTRLTVL.